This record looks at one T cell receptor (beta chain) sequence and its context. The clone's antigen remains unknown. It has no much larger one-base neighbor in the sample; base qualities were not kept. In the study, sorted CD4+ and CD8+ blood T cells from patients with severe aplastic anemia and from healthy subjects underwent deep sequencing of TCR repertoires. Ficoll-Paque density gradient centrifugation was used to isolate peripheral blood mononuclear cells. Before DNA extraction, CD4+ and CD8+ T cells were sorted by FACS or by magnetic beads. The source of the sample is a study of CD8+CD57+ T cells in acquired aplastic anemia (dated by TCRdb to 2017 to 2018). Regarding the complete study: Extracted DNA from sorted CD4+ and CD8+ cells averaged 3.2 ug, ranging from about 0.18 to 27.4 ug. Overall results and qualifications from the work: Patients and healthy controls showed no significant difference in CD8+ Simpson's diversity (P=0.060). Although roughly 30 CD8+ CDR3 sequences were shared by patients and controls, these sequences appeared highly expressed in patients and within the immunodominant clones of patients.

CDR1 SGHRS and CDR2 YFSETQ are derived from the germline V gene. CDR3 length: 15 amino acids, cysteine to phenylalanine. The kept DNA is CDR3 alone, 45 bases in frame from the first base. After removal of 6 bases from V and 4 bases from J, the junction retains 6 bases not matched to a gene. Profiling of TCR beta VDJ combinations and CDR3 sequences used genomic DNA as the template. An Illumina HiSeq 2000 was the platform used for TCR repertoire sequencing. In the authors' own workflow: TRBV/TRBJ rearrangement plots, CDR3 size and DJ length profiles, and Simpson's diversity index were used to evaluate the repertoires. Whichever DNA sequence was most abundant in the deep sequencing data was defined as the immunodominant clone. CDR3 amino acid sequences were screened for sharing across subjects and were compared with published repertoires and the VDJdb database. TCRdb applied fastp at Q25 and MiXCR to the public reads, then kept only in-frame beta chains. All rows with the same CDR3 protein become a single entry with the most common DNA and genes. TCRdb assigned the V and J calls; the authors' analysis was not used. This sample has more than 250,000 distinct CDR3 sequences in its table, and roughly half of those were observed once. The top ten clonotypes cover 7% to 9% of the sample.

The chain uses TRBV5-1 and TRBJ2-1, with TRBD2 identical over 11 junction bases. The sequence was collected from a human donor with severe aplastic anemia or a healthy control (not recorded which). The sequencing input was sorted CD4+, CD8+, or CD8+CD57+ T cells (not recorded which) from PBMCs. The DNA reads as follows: TGCGCCAGCACCGATCTAGCGGGAGGATACAATGAGCAGTTCTTC. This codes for CASTDLAGGYNEQFF.